A single sample is the source of the 5 T cell receptor beta chains below, sequenced in a study of blood T cell repertoires in COVID-19 (dated by TCRdb to 2018 to 2020). The library was made by the immunoSEQ multiplex PCR assay. Not all clones reach the TCRdb copy of this immuneACCESS table, which keeps in-frame sequences only. Checked studies attribute under half of the gap to unresolved V genes and leave the rest unexplained. The sample yields around 80,000 clones; approximately 92% were counted once. Clones ranked in the top ten supply 0.65% to 0.95% of the sample. Sequencing input: peripheral blood. The receptors were sampled from an elderly woman with acute or convalescent COVID-19.

The chain recombines TRBV5-1 with TRBJ2-7; TRBD1 aligns across 9 bases. The CDR3 totals 15 residues. V lost 2 bases, J lost 7 bases, and 10 bases stayed unmatched. CDR1 SGHRS and CDR2 YFSETQ come from the germline V gene. In DNA form, the CDR3 reads TGCGCCAGCAGCTTAACCGGGACAGGGCTGGAAGAGCAGTACTTC. This gives the protein CASSLTGTGLEEQYF.

The chain uses TRBV2 and TRBJ2-7; TRBD2 agrees at 11 bases. The CDR3 is 15 residues long. Germline CDR1 reads SNHLY; CDR2 reads FYNNEI. V shed 5 bases, J shed 4 bases, and the junction held 7 bases outside the gene matches. CDR3: CASSLAGGPRYEQYF. The CDR3 DNA sequence: TGTGCCAGCAGTTTAGCGGGAGGGCCTCGATACGAGCAGTACTTC.

The V and J genes are TRBV10-3 and TRBJ1-2; D is uncertain. Germline CDR1 and CDR2: ENHRY and SYGVKD. The ends were cut back, 11 bases at V and 3 bases at J, with 16 bases in the middle. The CDR3 sequence is 13 residues long. The CDR3, as DNA: TGTGCCCCCGTCCCGGGTGGAGACTATGGCTACACCTTC. Encoded protein: CAPVPGGDYGYTF.

The rearrangement joins TRBV5-1 to TRBJ2-1, with TRBD1 matching over 7 bases. The junction had 7 bases not matched to a gene; V was cut back by 4 bases and J by 3 bases. This CDR3 is 15 amino acids long. CDR1 SGHRS and CDR2 YFSETQ come from the germline V gene. For the CDR3, the DNA is TGCGCCAGCAGCCCGGGACAGACGGGCTACAATGAGCAGTTCTTC. Translating gives CASSPGQTGYNEQFF.

This clone was observed once. The rearrangement joins TRBV25-1 to TRBJ1-2; 7 nucleotides agree with TRBD1. Per germline, CDR1 MGHDK and CDR2 SYGVNS. The CDR3 sequence is 12 residues long. V shed 6 bases, J shed 6 bases, and the junction held 4 bases outside the gene matches. The CDR3, as DNA: TGTGCCAGCAGGGAGGGGGCACATGGCTACACCTTC. Translating gives CASREGAHGYTF.